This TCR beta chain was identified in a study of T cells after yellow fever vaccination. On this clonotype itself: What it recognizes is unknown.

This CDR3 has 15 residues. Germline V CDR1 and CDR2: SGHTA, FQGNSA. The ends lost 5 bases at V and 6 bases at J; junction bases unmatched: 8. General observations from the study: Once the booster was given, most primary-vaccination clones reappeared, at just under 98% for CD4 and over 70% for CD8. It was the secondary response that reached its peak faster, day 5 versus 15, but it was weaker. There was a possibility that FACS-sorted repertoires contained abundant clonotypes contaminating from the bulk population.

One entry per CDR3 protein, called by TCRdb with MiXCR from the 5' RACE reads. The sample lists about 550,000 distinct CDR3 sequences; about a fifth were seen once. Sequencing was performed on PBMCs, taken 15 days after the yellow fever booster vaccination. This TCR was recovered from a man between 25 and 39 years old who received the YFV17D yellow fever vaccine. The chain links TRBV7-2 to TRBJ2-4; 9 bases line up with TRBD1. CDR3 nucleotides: TGTGCCAGCAGCACTCCGGGACAGGGCCCAAACATTCAGTACTTC. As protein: CASSTPGQGPNIQYF.